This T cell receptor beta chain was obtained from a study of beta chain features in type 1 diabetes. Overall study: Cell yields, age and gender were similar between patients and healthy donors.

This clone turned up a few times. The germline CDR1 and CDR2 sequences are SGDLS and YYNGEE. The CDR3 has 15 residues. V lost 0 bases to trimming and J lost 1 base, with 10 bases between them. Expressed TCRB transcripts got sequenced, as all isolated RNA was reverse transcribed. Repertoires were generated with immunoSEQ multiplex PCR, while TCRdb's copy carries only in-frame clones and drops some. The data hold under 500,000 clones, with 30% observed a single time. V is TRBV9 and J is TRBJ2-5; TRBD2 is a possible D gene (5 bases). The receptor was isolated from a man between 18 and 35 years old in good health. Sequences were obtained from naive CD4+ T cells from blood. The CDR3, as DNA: TGTGCCAGCAGCGTAGGGACTTCACCCCAAGAGACCCAGTACTTC. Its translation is CASSVGTSPQETQYF.